This entry lists 28 T cell receptor beta chains sequenced from one sample in a study of blood T cell repertoires in COVID-19. The protocol was immunoSEQ multiplex PCR, while the TCRdb copy is restricted to in-frame clones and leaves out a portion. The sample lists over 110,000 clones, roughly 79% occurring once. Input material: peripheral blood. The receptors originated from a woman aged 55-70 years with acute or convalescent COVID-19.

The chain recombines TRBV6-1 with TRBJ2-1; D might be TRBD2 (6 bases). The CDR3 consists of 18 residues. Looked up from germline, CDR1 is MNHNS and CDR2 is SASEGT. V lost 2 bases and J lost 0, with 17 bases in between. CDR3 DNA sequence: TGTGCCAGCAGTGAAAATTCCGAATGGGACTTCTCCTACAATGAGCAGTTCTTC. It is translated as CASSENSEWDFSYNEQFF.

This clone has only a few counts. This rearrangement joins TRBV5-1 to TRBJ2-2, with 7 bases lining up with TRBD2. V shed 4 bases and J 6 bases; nucleotides not matched to a gene: 9. Germline values: CDR1 SGHRS, CDR2 YFSETQ. The length of the CDR3 is 15 residues. CDR3 region: CASSRAGAIAGELFF. CDR3 DNA: TGCGCCAGCAGCCGTGCGGGAGCTATCGCCGGGGAGCTGTTTTTT. The entire variable domain, with the rest obtained from reference TRBV5-1 and TRBJ2-2, is as follows: KAGVTQTPRYLIKTRGQQVTLSCSPISGHRSVSWYQQTPGQGLQFLFEYFSETQRNKGNFPGRFSGRQFSNSRSEMNVSTLELGDSALYLCASSRAGAIAGELFFGEGSRLTVL.

This rearrangement joins TRBV6-5 to TRBJ1-6; 9 bases line up with TRBD1. The trim removed 2 bases at V and 9 bases at J, leaving 2 bases unmatched. The CDR3 covers 14 residues. Looked up from germline, CDR1 is MNHEY and CDR2 is SVGAGI. CDR3 DNA: TGTGCCAGCAGTTACCGGGACAGGGTTTCACCCCTCCACTTT. As protein: CASSYRDRVSPLHF.

The sample holds one count of this clone. V and J are TRBV28 and TRBJ2-1; D uncertain. The CDR3 extends over 11 amino acids. V lost 4 bases, J lost 10 bases, and 8 bases lay in between. CDR1 and CDR2 (germline): MDHEN, SYDVKM. This CDR3 is CASSWAWEQFF. CDR3 bases: TGTGCCAGCAGTTGGGCCTGGGAGCAGTTCTTC.

The chain is built from TRBV20-1 and TRBJ2-5, with 7 bases fitting TRBD1. Per the germline V gene, CDR1 is DFQATT and CDR2 is SNEGSKA (reference sequence). Trimming cost V 3 bases and J 1 base; bases outside gene matches: 5. The CDR3 runs to 14 residues. DNA of the CDR3: TGCAGTGCTAGTACAGGGGCTCCCCAAGAGACCCAGTACTTC. Amino acid sequence: CSASTGAPQETQYF.

J is TRBJ1-2 and V is TRBV6-5; D is uncertain. The CDR3 runs 11 residues. The V gene's germline CDR1 is MNHEY and CDR2 SVGAGI. With 7 bases removed from V and 8 bases from J, the gap between germline ends came to 11 bases. The CDR3 coding sequence is TGTGCCAGCACTAACGGAGCGGGCTACACCTTC. This gives the protein CASTNGAGYTF.

V usage is TRBV2 and J usage is TRBJ2-2, with 10 nucleotides matching TRBD2. This CDR3 region has 17 residues. Germline V CDR1 and CDR2: SNHLY, FYNNEI. Trimming took 2 bases from V and 5 from J; bases not matched to a gene: 8. CDR3 residues: CASSEISSGRVTGELFF. The CDR3 DNA reads as TGTGCCAGCAGTGAAATCTCTAGCGGGAGAGTAACCGGGGAGCTGTTTTTT.

The V call is TRBV18, the J call TRBJ1-5, with 8 bases fitting TRBD1. CDR1 and CDR2 from the germline V gene are KGHSH and LQKENI. The V and J ends lost 3 bases and 3 bases, in that order; junction bases with no gene match: 4. The CDR3 contains 15 residues. In DNA form, the CDR3 reads TGTGCCAGCTCACCCGAGGGACAGGTCAATCAGCCCCAGCATTTT. It yields the protein CASSPEGQVNQPQHF.

The V and J genes are TRBV2 and TRBJ1-5; 7 bases fit TRBD1. CDR1 is SNHLY and CDR2 is FYNNEI in the germline V gene. The V gene end was trimmed by 7 bases and the J gene end by 8 bases; junction bases not matched to a gene: 23. There are 18 residues in the CDR3. The CDR3 region has the DNA TGTGCCAGCACCGCTAGGGGGCCCACAGCAATCATCATCGAGCCCCAGCATTTT. This codes for CASTARGPTAIIIEPQHF. Together with reference TRBV2 and TRBJ1-5, the CDR3 gives the full variable domain: EPEVTQTPSHQVTQMGQEVILRCVPISNHLYFYWYRQILGQKVEFLVSFYNNEISEKSEIFDDQFSVERPDGSNFTLKIRSTKLEDSAMYFCASTARGPTAIIIEPQHFGDGTRLSIL.

The chain recombines TRBV11-1 with TRBJ2-1, with D perhaps TRBD2 (6 bases). The CDR3 consists of 16 residues. Trimming pared 1 base from V and 5 bases from J, leaving 15 bases between. Germline V CDR1 and CDR2: SGHAT, FQDESV (reference sequence). The CDR3 spells CASSLGRARVDNEQFF. The CDR3 DNA follows: TGTGCCAGCAGCTTAGGGAGGGCCCGGGTTGACAATGAGCAGTTCTTC.

The CDR3 DNA reads as TGTGCCACCAGCAGTCCGGGGGAGGATACGCAGTATTTT. It translates to CATSSPGEDTQYF. The rearrangement uses TRBV15 and TRBJ2-3, with D perhaps matching TRBD2 (6 bases). The ends were cut back, 3 bases at V and 6 bases at J, with 10 bases in the middle. Germline values: CDR1 LNHNV, CDR2 YYDKDF (reference sequence). The CDR3 covers 13 residues.

The gene calls are TRBV5-1 and TRBJ2-2, with a tentative D call TRBD1 (6 bases). Trimming pared 4 bases from V and 6 bases from J, leaving 10 bases between. There are 13 residues in the CDR3. Germline V gene sequence: CDR1 SGHRS, CDR2 YFSETQ. DNA for the CDR3: TGCGCCAGCAGCCTAGAGGGGGCCGGGGAGCTGTTTTTT. The encoded protein is CASSLEGAGELFF.

The chain carries TRBV5-5 and TRBJ1-2, with TRBD1 matching 7 bases. This CDR3 region has 13 residues. Germline V gene lookup returns CDR1 SGHKS and CDR2 YYEKEE (reference sequence). The junction had 4 bases not matched to a gene; V was cut back by 4 bases and J by 4 bases. Written as DNA, the CDR3 is TGTGCCAGCAGCGAGACAGGGAGCTATGGCTACACCTTC. This translates into CASSETGSYGYTF.

The genes are TRBV7-9 and TRBJ2-7; a weak D match, TRBD1 (6 bases). Germline V lookup: CDR1 SEHNR, CDR2 FQNEAQ (reference sequence). The CDR3 runs to 13 residues. V was shortened by 4 bases and J by 7 bases, with 14 bases between the two germline ends. In DNA, the CDR3 is TGTGCCAGCAGCTCAGGGGTCGGACGGGAGCAGTACTTC. Encoded protein: CASSSGVGREQYF.

The rearrangement links TRBV27 to TRBJ1-1, with unresolved D. Germline V gives CDR1 MNHEY, CDR2 SMNVEV (reference sequence). Trimming shortened V by 3 bases and J by 0 bases, and 23 bases separated the two germline ends. The CDR3 contains 19 residues. This CDR3 is CASSFITGQANLMNTEAFF. CDR3 nucleotide sequence: TGTGCCAGCAGTTTTATAACTGGCCAGGCGAACCTCATGAACACTGAAGCTTTCTTT.

The V gene is TRBV5-4, the J gene TRBJ1-2, with a tentative D call TRBD1 (6 bases). The V gene's germline CDR1 is SGHNT and CDR2 YYREEE (reference sequence). The ends were cut back, 4 bases at V and 1 base at J, with 11 bases in the middle. This CDR3 is 14 amino acids long. The CDR3 is CASSQGQLNYGYTF. The CDR3 DNA reads TGTGCCAGCAGCCAGGGACAACTTAACTATGGCTACACCTTC.

The DNA of the CDR3 is TGTGCCTGGACGGGACTAGGGACAGATACGCAGTATTTT. Amino acids: CAWTGLGTDTQYF. The genes are TRBV30 and TRBJ2-3; 8 positions match TRBD2. Trimming removed 4 bases from V and 3 bases from J; junction bases left unmatched: 3. The V gene's germline CDR1 is GTSNPN and CDR2 SVGIG (reference sequence). The CDR3 contains 13 residues.

This chain joins TRBV27 and TRBJ2-7; 7 bases are shared with TRBD1. There are 14 residues in the CDR3. Germline CDR1 is MNHEY and CDR2 is SMNVEV (reference sequence). V was pared by 3 bases and J by 4 bases, with 6 bases of the junction left unmatched. This CDR3 reads CASSFDRVKYEQYF. Written as DNA, the CDR3 is TGTGCCAGCAGTTTTGACAGGGTGAAGTACGAGCAGTACTTC.

This clone was seen only once. The J gene is TRBJ2-1, the V gene TRBV2; 10 bases agree with TRBD1. Germline trimming cut 6 bases from V and 8 bases from J; bases unmatched to any gene: 13. This CDR3 region has 16 residues. Looked up from germline, CDR1 is SNHLY and CDR2 is FYNNEI. The CDR3, as DNA: TGTGCCAGCAGCGCGGACAGGGGGGCCTTAGGGTATGAGCAGTTCTTC. Translating it yields CASSADRGALGYEQFF.

This chain connects TRBV11-2 to TRBJ2-3; 7 bases match TRBD1. The CDR3 runs 19 residues. Germline V gives CDR1 SGHAT, CDR2 FQNNGV. V was pared by 5 bases and J by 1 base, with 18 bases of the junction left unmatched. CDR3 protein: CASSPRQGEGQYGTDTQYF. The CDR3 DNA is TGTGCCAGCAGCCCCCGACAGGGCGAGGGCCAGTATGGCACAGATACGCAGTATTTT.

In DNA, the CDR3 is TGTGCCAGCAGCTTGGACAGGGATGGCTATGGCTACACCTTC. This gives the protein CASSLDRDGYGYTF. The chain combines TRBV5-4 with TRBJ1-2; a weak D match, TRBD1 (6 bases). The V and J ends lost 0 bases and 4 bases respectively, with 10 bases between them. CDR1 and CDR2 from the germline V gene are SGHNT and YYREEE (reference sequence). The CDR3 length is 14 residues.

This clone was picked up a small number of times. The V gene is TRBV27, the J gene TRBJ2-3, with unresolved D. Trimming stripped 6 bases from V and 1 base from J, with 14 bases between. The V gene's germline CDR1 is MNHEY and CDR2 SMNVEV (reference sequence). The CDR3 is made up of 15 amino acids. The CDR3: CASSPDLIGTDTQYF. The DNA of the CDR3 is TGTGCCAGCAGCCCTGACTTAATCGGCACAGATACGCAGTATTTT.

V gene TRBV28 combines with J gene TRBJ2-1, with 7 positions matching TRBD1. The CDR3 extends over 15 amino acids. The V gene end was trimmed by 5 bases and the J gene end by 4 bases; junction bases not matched to a gene: 8. Germline assignment: CDR1 MDHEN and CDR2 SYDVKM. As DNA, the CDR3 is TGTGCCAGCAGTACAGGGGCCCTCAATTACAATGAGCAGTTCTTC. Protein: CASSTGALNYNEQFF.

The V and J genes are TRBV4-1 and TRBJ1-3, with D possibly TRBD1 on 5 matching bases. CDR1 and CDR2 from the germline V gene are MGHRA and YSYEKL. V was cut by 4 bases and J by 0 bases, with 16 bases left in between. This CDR3 has 17 residues. CDR3 amino acids: CASSPRQLLFSGNTIYF. The CDR3 DNA follows: TGCGCCAGCAGCCCTCGACAGTTACTATTCTCTGGAAACACCATATATTTT.

The rearrangement joins TRBV28 to TRBJ1-5, with 10 nucleotides matching TRBD1. Germline values: CDR1 MDHEN, CDR2 SYDVKM. Germline trimming cut 10 bases from V and 3 bases from J; bases unmatched to any gene: 18. The CDR3 runs to 18 residues. The CDR3 here is CAIHRVAGTGAFNQPQHF. The CDR3 DNA reads as TGTGCCATCCATAGGGTGGCCGGGACAGGGGCTTTCAATCAGCCCCAGCATTTT.

The chain recombines TRBV7-2 with TRBJ1-1; D unresolved. The V and J ends lost 1 base and 3 bases respectively, with 6 bases between them. Germline CDR1 is SGHTA and CDR2 is FQGNSA. This CDR3 has 13 residues. For the CDR3, the DNA is TGTGCCAGCAGCTTAGAGCAGGACACTGAAGCTTTCTTT. This sequence encodes CASSLEQDTEAFF.

The chain has TRBV18 and TRBJ1-6; no definite D call. The germline V gene encodes CDR1 KGHSH and CDR2 LQKENI. Trimming took 2 bases from V and 10 from J, leaving 12 bases between them. This CDR3 contains 14 residues. The CDR3 region is CASSPDVLRSPLHF. For the CDR3, the DNA is TGTGCCAGCTCACCAGACGTGCTCAGGTCACCCCTCCACTTT.

The J gene is TRBJ1-1, the V gene TRBV4-1; TRBD1 might be the D (6 bases). Germline CDR1 reads MGHRA; CDR2 reads YSYEKL. There are 15 residues in the CDR3. The V gene lost 0 bases and the J gene lost 7 bases, with 15 bases spanning the gap. CDR3 nucleotide sequence: TGCGCCAGCAGCCAAGATCGAAGGGGACAACTTGAAGCTTTCTTT. Amino acid sequence: CASSQDRRGQLEAFF.